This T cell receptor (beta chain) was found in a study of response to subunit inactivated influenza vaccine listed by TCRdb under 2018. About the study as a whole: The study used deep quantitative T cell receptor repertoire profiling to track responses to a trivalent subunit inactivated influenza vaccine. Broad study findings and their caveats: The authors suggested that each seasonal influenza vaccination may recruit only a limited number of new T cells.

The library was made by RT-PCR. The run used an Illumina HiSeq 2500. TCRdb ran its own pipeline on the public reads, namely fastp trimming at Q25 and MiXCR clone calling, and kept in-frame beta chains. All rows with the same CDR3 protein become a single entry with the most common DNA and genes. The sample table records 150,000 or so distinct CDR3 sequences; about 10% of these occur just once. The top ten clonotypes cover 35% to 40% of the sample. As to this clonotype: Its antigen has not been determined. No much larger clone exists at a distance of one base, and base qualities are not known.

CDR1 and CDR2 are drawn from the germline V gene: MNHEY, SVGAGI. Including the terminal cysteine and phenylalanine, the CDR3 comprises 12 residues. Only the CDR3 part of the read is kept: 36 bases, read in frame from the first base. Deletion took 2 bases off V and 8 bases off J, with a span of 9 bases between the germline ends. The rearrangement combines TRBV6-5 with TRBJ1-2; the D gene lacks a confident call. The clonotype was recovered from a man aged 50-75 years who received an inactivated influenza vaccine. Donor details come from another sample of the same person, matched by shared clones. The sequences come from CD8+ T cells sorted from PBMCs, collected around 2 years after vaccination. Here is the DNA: TGTGCCAGCAGTTACGACGCAGACGGCTACACCTTC. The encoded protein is CASSYDADGYTF.